This T cell receptor beta chain comes out of a study of human T cells and chemical hapten exposure. Study as a whole: On roughly 2 cm by roughly 2 cm of upper inner arm skin, sensitization was performed with 2% DPC. Findings of the study overall: Expanded TCRs showed more large CDR3 clusters than pre-sensitization or healthy control sets.

The time point was: patch test 1, 2 weeks after DPC sensitization. Sample treatment: therapeutic diphenylcyclopropenone sensitization with weekly scalp DPC. Before extraction, the whole blood was not fractionated, and total RNA was taken from it. Participating donors were patients with alopecia, aged 18 to 70 years, considered appropriate candidates for DPC. TCRdb re-derived calls from the RACE reads in MiXCR, one entry per CDR3 protein. The table shows approximately 52,000 distinct CDR3 sequences, with roughly 9.6% occurring only once. This clonotype was found a few times. Its specificity is unknown. V shed 7 bases and J shed 4 bases, with 12 bases lying between them. The germline V gene has CDR1 WSHSY and CDR2 SAAADI. This CDR3 spans 13 amino acids.

This rearrangement joins TRBV10-2 to TRBJ2-3, with no clear D. The sequences come from whole blood, collected in connection with sensitization to the hapten diphenylcyclopropenone (DPC). The receptor comes from a woman aged 40 to 50 with alopecia areata. Some clones in this sample may be carry-over from other donors' samples. CDR3 sequence reads: CASTGAAADTQYF. DNA of the CDR3: TGCGCCAGCACAGGCGCCGCGGCAGATACGCAGTATTTT.